This T cell receptor (beta chain) was profiled in a study of Ad26.COV2.S vaccination and SARS-CoV-2 variants (dated by TCRdb to the early 2020s). Describing the broader study: Donors in the vaccine arm were drawn from COV1001, a multicentre, randomized, double-blind, placebo-controlled phase I-IIa trial testing Ad26.COV2.S in healthy adults. Throughout the experiments and outcome assessment, investigators stayed blinded to trial group allocation. Ad26.COV2.S was administered intramuscularly at a dose of 5x10^10 or 1x10^11 viral particles, either as one shot or as two shots given 56 days apart. TCRbeta repertoire sequencing served as the tool for gauging how specific and how broad the SARS-CoV-2-reactive T cell receptors were following Ad26.COV2.S vaccination. Trial participants were randomized into five groups of five, in which low-dose or high-dose Ad26.COV2.S was given once or twice, or placebo was given on both occasions. A total of roughly 32 samples were included in the TCR-sequenced set, comprising some 20 Ad26.COV2.S vaccine recipients, 5 placebo recipients and 8 SARS-CoV-2 convalescent individuals.

Details on this clone: No cognate antigen has been identified for it. No much larger clone exists at a distance of one base, and base qualities are not known.

TCRbeta CDR3 regions were sequenced with the immunoSEQ Assay. After extraction, genomic DNA underwent amplification by bias-controlled multiplex PCR, followed by high-throughput sequencing. The paper's processing steps were these. To quantify the absolute abundance of each unique TCRbeta CDR3 region, sequences were collapsed and filtered. Usable DNA was measured by amplifying reference genes present in all nucleated cells, and TCRbeta template counts were normalized to that usable DNA to estimate T cell fraction. Repertoire TCRs were annotated as SARS-CoV-2-specific when V gene, CDR3 amino acid sequence and J gene were exactly matched to a known reactive TCR set. The reference SARS-CoV-2 TCR set was obtained from MIRA and was filtered for enrichment in COVID-19-positive ImmuneCODE repertoires, whereby public or cross-reactive TCRs were removed. Based on the MIRA antigens, annotated TCRs were further analysed at the level of specific ORF or position within ORF. Breadth was defined as the number of annotated unique rearrangements divided by the total number of unique productive rearrangements, and depth was defined as the summed frequency of the annotated unique rearrangements. Two-sided Wilcoxon rank-sum tests were used to compare TCR breadth between groups. TCRdb took over this immuneACCESS table, retaining in-frame rearrangements with V and J assigned. Such tables are incomplete; in checked studies, under half of the missing clones stem from an unresolved V gene, and the remainder is unexplained. The DNA was the basis for D and trimming; V, J and clone size are from that table. For this sample the table gives around 450,000 clones, of which 75% to 90% were detected only once. The leading ten clones occupy around 2.5% of the sample.

Results the study describes overall, beyond this receptor: The authors noted that total T cell responses may have been underestimated by the TCR breadth and depth analyses. Ad26.COV2.S recipients had higher spike-specific TCR breadth than placebo recipients (P = 0.0014). Comparing responses between vaccine doses or regimens was not something the study was powered to do. After vaccination, substantial breadth of spike-specific CD8+ and CD4+ T cell responses was reported. Comparable non-spike TCR breadth was observed between vaccine and placebo recipients, consistent with only spike being contained in the vaccine.

Explained via the paper, the treatment or condition label denotes: approximately 18 received Ad26.COV2.S at low or high dose, single or two shots; 5 received placebo; per-sample allocation not given. Repertoires of vaccine and placebo recipients were sequenced from samples taken on day 63 after the first injection. Between 29 July and 7 August 2020, Cohort 1b enrolled 25 adults aged 18-55 years at one site in Boston, USA. Ad26.COV2.S consisted of a replication-incompetent adenovirus type 26 vector by which a prefusion-stabilized SARS-CoV-2 spike protein from the original Wuhan strain was expressed. Taken from the germline V gene, the CDR1 and CDR2 loops are SGHTA and FQGNSA. V is shortened by 0 bases, J by 4 bases, and the region joining them spans 7 bases. Inclusive of the bounding cysteine and phenylalanine, the CDR3 is 15 residues long. The kept DNA is CDR3 alone, 45 bases in frame from the first base.

This sequence was found in a person between 18 and 59 years old who received the Ad26.COV2.S COVID-19 vaccine or a placebo. Material: peripheral blood, obtained in a trial of Ad26.COV2.S vaccine versus placebo. The chain is encoded by TRBV7-2 joined to TRBJ2-6; a confident D gene designation cannot be given. At the DNA level, the sequence is TGTGCCAGCAGCTTAGCGCGTTCCGGGGCCAACGTCCTGACTTTC. This is translated as CASSLARSGANVLTF.